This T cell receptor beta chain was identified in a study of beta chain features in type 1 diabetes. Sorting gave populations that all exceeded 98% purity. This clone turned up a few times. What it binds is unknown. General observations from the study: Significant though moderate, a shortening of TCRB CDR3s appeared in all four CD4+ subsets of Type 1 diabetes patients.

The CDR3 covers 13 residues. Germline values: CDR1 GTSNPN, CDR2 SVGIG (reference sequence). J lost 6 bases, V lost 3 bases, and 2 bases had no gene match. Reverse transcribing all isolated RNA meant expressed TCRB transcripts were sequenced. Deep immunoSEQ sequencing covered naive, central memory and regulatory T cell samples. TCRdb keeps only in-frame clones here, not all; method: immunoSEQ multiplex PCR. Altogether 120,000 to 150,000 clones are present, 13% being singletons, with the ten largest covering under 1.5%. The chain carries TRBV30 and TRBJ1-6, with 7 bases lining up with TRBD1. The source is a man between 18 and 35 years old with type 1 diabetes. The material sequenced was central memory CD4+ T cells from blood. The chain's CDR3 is CAWRRDSNSPLHF. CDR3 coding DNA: TGTGCCTGGAGAAGGGACAGTAATTCACCCCTCCACTTT.